The following is a T cell receptor beta chain sequence with its context. The target antigen is unknown. This entry is derived from a study of cytomegalovirus exposure and HLA in healthy donors. Findings and limits, study-wide: The CMV antigen specificity of a few CMV-associated chains was confirmed through in vitro analysis. In a later analysis, most CMV-associated TCR beta chains appeared HLA-restricted. As was reported, the classifier diagnosed cytomegalovirus status with high specificity and sensitivity.

PCR used 60 Vbeta primers and 13 Jbeta primers. Clones were read by immunoSEQ multiplex PCR, and TCRdb kept only the in-frame ones, dropping some. The sample has approximately 200,000 clones, around 77% seen once. Sequencing was performed on PBMCs. The receptor's source is a woman aged 18-29 years in good health and CMV-seronegative.

DNA for the CDR3: TGTGCCAGCAGCCCCGCAGGGATTGGTACTCCTTTCTTT. This codes for CASSPAGIGTPFF. The chain joins TRBV11-3 to TRBJ1-1, with D perhaps TRBD1 (5 bases). The germline CDR1 and CDR2 sequences are SGHNT and YENEEA. Deletions cut 5 bases from V and 12 bases from J, with 19 bases between. CDR3 length: 13 amino acids. Supplemented by reference TRBV11-3 and TRBJ1-1, the full variable domain reads EAGVVQSPRYKIIEKKQPVAFWCNPISGHNTLYWYLQNLGQGPELLIRYENEEAVDDSQLPKDRFSAERLKGVDSTLKIQPAELGDSAVYLCASSPAGIGTPFFGQGTRLTVV.